This passage covers 22 T cell receptor beta chains from one sample sequenced in a study of neurological immune-mediated disorders. TCRdb independently ran MiXCR on the 5' RACE reads; one entry per CDR3 protein. The repertoire consists of about 57,000 distinct CDR3 sequences, with about an eighth occurring once and the leading ten covering about 11%. Sequencing was carried out using PBMCs. These receptors were taken from a woman aged 60 to 75 with HTLV-1-associated myelopathy (HAM/TSP).

This clonotype occurred many times. V and J are TRBV5-1 and TRBJ2-5; TRBD2 aligns across 14 bases. Germline V CDR1 and CDR2: SGHRS, YFSETQ. The CDR3 sequence is 17 residues long. J lost 4 bases, V lost 4 bases, and 9 bases had no gene match. CDR3 residues: CASSPTSGRAGGETQYF. The CDR3 DNA is TGCGCCAGCAGCCCGACTAGCGGGAGGGCCGGGGGAGAGACCCAGTACTTC.

The chain carries TRBV5-1 and TRBJ2-2; D not certain. Germline lookup yields CDR1 SGHRS and CDR2 YFSETQ. CDR3 length: 18 amino acids. V lost 1 base and J 4 bases, leaving 20 bases between the germline ends. In DNA, the CDR3 is TGCGCCAGCAGCTTGTGGGTAGACTTCCCCCTCCCCACCGGGGAGCTGTTTTTT. Amino acids: CASSLWVDFPLPTGELFF.

This clonotype has at least ten counts. The V and J genes are TRBV5-1 and TRBJ2-2; 12 bases fit TRBD2. The CDR3 extends over 16 amino acids. Germline V CDR1 and CDR2: SGHRS, YFSETQ. Trimming took 2 bases from V and 4 from J; bases not matched to a gene: 3. The CDR3 protein is CASSLPTSGSTGELFF. The CDR3 DNA sequence: TGCGCCAGCAGCTTACCGACTAGCGGGAGCACCGGGGAGCTGTTTTTT.

This clonotype was seen many times. The rearrangement uses TRBV6-5 and TRBJ2-7; 7 nucleotides align to TRBD2. The CDR3 has 14 residues. Germline assignment: CDR1 MNHEY and CDR2 SVGAGI. V dropped 0 bases and J dropped 6; count of bases not matched to a gene: 5. CDR3 residues: CASSYSGLSSEQYF. CDR3 DNA: TGTGCCAGCAGTTACTCGGGACTATCGAGCGAGCAGTACTTC.

The DNA for the CDR3 is TGTGCCAGCAGCCAAGTGGGACAGGGGAAATATCAGCCCCAGCATTTT. This gives the protein CASSQVGQGKYQPQHF. This sequence joins TRBV16 and TRBJ1-5; 10 nucleotides align to TRBD1. J was trimmed by 5 bases and V by 2 bases; bases with no gene match: 6. The CDR3 totals 16 residues. The germline V gene encodes CDR1 KGHSY and CDR2 FQNENV.

This clonotype was observed many times. The V gene is TRBV20-1, the J gene TRBJ1-1; D is undetermined. V was trimmed by 3 bases and J by 0 bases, leaving 20 bases between them. The CDR3 extends over 17 amino acids. Germline-derived CDR1 and CDR2 are DFQATT and SNEGSKA (reference sequence). The CDR3 region has the DNA TGCAGTGCTAGTTCACCCCGGCCAGGTGGCATGAACACTGAAGCTTTCTTT. This gives the protein CSASSPRPGGMNTEAFF.

This clonotype has at least ten counts. J is TRBJ2-1 and V is TRBV11-3, with no clear D. V was trimmed by 5 bases and J by 4 bases, leaving 12 bases between them. This CDR3 spans 14 amino acids. CDR1 is SGHNT and CDR2 is YENEEA in the germline V gene. CDR3 in DNA: TGTGCCAGCAGCCCGAATCCCTCATACAATGAGCAGTTCTTC. This sequence encodes CASSPNPSYNEQFF.

This clonotype was recorded a few times. The rearrangement uses TRBV14 and TRBJ2-7; weak D call: TRBD1 (6 bases). V gave up 0 bases and J gave up 2 bases, with 11 bases separating them. Germline CDR1 SGHDN, CDR2 FVKESK. The CDR3 loop spans 15 amino acids. In DNA, the CDR3 is TGTGCCAGCAGCCAAGAGAGGGGGACCCCCTACGAGCAGTACTTC. This gives the protein CASSQERGTPYEQYF. Looking up the rest from reference TRBV14 and TRBJ2-7 gives the full variable domain: EAGVTQFPSHSVIEKGQTVTLRCDPISGHDNLYWYRRVMGKEIKFLLHFVKESKQDESGMPNNRFLAERTGGTYSTLKVQPAELEDSGVYFCASSQERGTPYEQYFGPGTRLTVT.

This clonotype was seen at least ten times. The chain couples TRBV6-5 to TRBJ2-7; D gene ambiguous. The germline V gene has CDR1 MNHEY and CDR2 SVGAGI. CDR3 size: 13 residues. Trimming stripped 6 bases from V and 2 bases from J, with 11 bases between. The CDR3 reads CASSIGPTYEQYF. DNA of the CDR3: TGTGCCAGCAGCATCGGGCCAACCTACGAGCAGTACTTC.

Remarks on this clonotype: One end of the junction does not line up with germline, which may come from a read error. This chain links TRBV5-1 with TRBJ2-1; TRBD2 matches 13 bases. From germline, CDR1 is SGHRS and CDR2 YFSETQ. The CDR3 loop spans 15 amino acids. The chain's CDR3 is CANSLGLAGVNEQFF. CDR3 bases: TGCGCCAACAGCCTAGGACTAGCGGGAGTGAATGAGCAGTTCTTC.

This clonotype was counted many times. The genes are TRBV3-1 and TRBJ2-7; 11 nucleotides align to TRBD1. CDR1 LGHDT and CDR2 YNNKEL come from the germline V gene (reference sequence). The CDR3 consists of 14 residues. J lost 6 bases, V lost 4 bases, and 5 bases had no gene match. DNA of the CDR3: TGTGCCAGCAGCCCGGGACAGGGGGTTGGCGAGCAGTACTTC. Amino acid sequence: CASSPGQGVGEQYF.

This chain connects TRBV6-5 to TRBJ1-3; D is uncertain. Germline CDR1 is MNHEY and CDR2 is SVGAGI. CDR3 length: 14 amino acids. V was shortened by 5 bases and J by 4 bases, with 12 bases between the two germline ends. The DNA of the CDR3 is TGTGCCAGCAGTCGTCGTTCTCGAGGAAACACCATATATTTT. Translated: CASSRRSRGNTIYF.

Many counts were recorded for this clonotype. The V call is TRBV10-3, the J call TRBJ1-4; 7 nucleotides align to TRBD1. This CDR3 comprises 14 residues. With V trimmed by 6 bases and J by 7 bases, 8 bases remained unmatched. The germline gives CDR1 ENHRY, CDR2 SYGVKD. The CDR3 sequence is CAIRSTGSGEKLFF. The CDR3 DNA reads TGTGCCATCAGGTCGACAGGGAGTGGTGAAAAACTGTTTTTT.

This clonotype has at least ten counts. The chain combines TRBV7-9 with TRBJ2-1; D is uncertain. This CDR3 comprises 14 residues. The V gene lost 6 bases and the J gene lost 0 bases, with 9 bases spanning the gap. The germline V gene encodes CDR1 SEHNR and CDR2 FQNEAQ (reference sequence). CDR3 residues: CASRDRSSYNEQFF. In DNA, the CDR3 is TGTGCCAGCAGAGACCGGAGCTCCTACAATGAGCAGTTCTTC.

This clonotype appeared many times. The rearrangement links TRBV7-2 to TRBJ1-4; D perhaps matches TRBD1 (5 bases). Germline loops: CDR1 SGHTA, CDR2 FQGNSA. There are 14 residues in the CDR3. Trimming left V 3 bases short and J 8 bases short, with 13 bases between. The CDR3 spells CASSFQGVGEKLFF. The CDR3 nucleotides read TGTGCCAGCAGCTTCCAGGGCGTAGGGGAAAAACTGTTTTTT.

This clonotype was detected many times. The CDR3 is CASSRRGSGYEQYF. For the CDR3, the DNA is TGTGCCAGCAGCCGAAGAGGGTCAGGCTACGAGCAGTACTTC. V usage is TRBV7-9 and J usage is TRBJ2-7; tentatively, D is TRBD2 (5 bases). The CDR3 length is 14 residues. V was cut by 5 bases and J by 3 bases, with 14 bases left in between. Germline V gene sequence: CDR1 SEHNR, CDR2 FQNEAQ (reference sequence).

This clonotype was observed many times. The chain has TRBV20-1 and TRBJ1-5; D call uncertain. The CDR3 runs 13 residues. With 1 base removed from V and 11 bases from J, the gap between germline ends came to 15 bases. Per germline, CDR1 DFQATT and CDR2 SNEGSKA (reference sequence). Written as DNA, the CDR3 is TGCAGTGCTAGAGGTTCAGGTTCGGAGGCCCAGCATTTT. This sequence encodes CSARGSGSEAQHF.

This clonotype was recorded at least ten times. The J gene is TRBJ2-1, the V gene TRBV29-1; TRBD1 or TRBD2 may be the D gene (6 bases each). V gave up 3 bases and J gave up 6 bases, with 18 bases separating them. Germline V gene data show CDR1 as SQVTM and CDR2 as ANQGSEA. The CDR3 contains 15 residues. CDR3 sequence (DNA): TGCAGCGTTGACCGGGGTTGGGGGGCTGGCAATGAGCAGTTCTTC. Encoded protein: CSVDRGWGAGNEQFF.

At least ten counts were recorded for this clonotype. CDR3 nucleotide sequence: TGTGCCAGCAGTGGACCGGGACTAGCGGGATTTCCCACAGATACGCAGTATTTT. Translated: CASSGPGLAGFPTDTQYF. This chain uses TRBV28 with TRBJ2-3, with 13 bases that match TRBD2. J gave up 2 bases and V 5 bases, and 10 bases lay outside the gene matches. The CDR3 totals 18 residues. The V gene's germline CDR1 is MDHEN and CDR2 SYDVKM.

This clonotype was detected ten times or more. The chain has TRBV6-5 and TRBJ1-3; D remains ambiguous. The CDR3 consists of 14 residues. Trimming removed 5 bases at V and 2 bases at J, with 10 bases between. Germline CDR1 and CDR2: MNHEY and SVGAGI. This chain's CDR3 is CASSPGRTGNTIYF. Written as DNA, the CDR3 is TGTGCCAGCAGTCCCGGCCGTACTGGAAACACCATATATTTT.

The sample holds many counts of this clonotype. The genes are TRBV15 and TRBJ2-2; weak D call: TRBD1 (6 bases). This CDR3 has 15 residues. The V end was cut by 4 bases, the J end by 4 bases, with 13 bases between. In germline, CDR1 is LNHNV, CDR2 YYDKDF (reference sequence). The CDR3 DNA follows: TGTGCCACCAGCAAGGACAGCCAGATCACCGGGGAGCTGTTTTTT. It yields the protein CATSKDSQITGELFF.

This clonotype appeared many times. The V gene is TRBV10-3, the J gene TRBJ1-1; D is uncertain. Trimming left V 3 bases short and J 6 bases short, with 14 bases between. The CDR3 runs 14 residues. Germline V lookup: CDR1 ENHRY, CDR2 SYGVKD. CDR3 sequence: CAISDAPGYAEAFF. CDR3 bases: TGTGCCATCAGTGATGCCCCTGGGTACGCTGAAGCTTTCTTT.